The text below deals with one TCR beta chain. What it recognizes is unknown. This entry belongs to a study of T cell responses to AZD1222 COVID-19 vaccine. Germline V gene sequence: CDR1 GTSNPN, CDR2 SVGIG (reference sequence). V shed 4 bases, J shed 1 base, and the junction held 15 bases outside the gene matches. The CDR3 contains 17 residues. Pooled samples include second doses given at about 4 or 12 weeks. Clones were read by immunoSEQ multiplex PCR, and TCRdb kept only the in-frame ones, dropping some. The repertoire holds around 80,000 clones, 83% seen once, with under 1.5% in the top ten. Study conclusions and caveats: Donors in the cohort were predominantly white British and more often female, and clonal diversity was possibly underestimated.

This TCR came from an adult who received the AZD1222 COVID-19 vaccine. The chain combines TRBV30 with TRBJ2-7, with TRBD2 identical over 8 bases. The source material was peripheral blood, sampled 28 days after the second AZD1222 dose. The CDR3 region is CAWTKTTPSGPSYEQYF. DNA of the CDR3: TGTGCCTGGACCAAAACAACGCCTAGCGGGCCTTCCTACGAGCAGTACTTC.